The 3 T cell receptor beta chains listed next were all sequenced from one sample in a study of blood T cells in healthy people across ages. It was with a sample-barcoded 5' primer and a J-beta primer mix that a second PCR of about 7 to 12 cycles was run. TCRdb itself ran the 5' RACE reads through MiXCR, one entry per CDR3 protein. The sample lists approximately 800,000 distinct CDR3 sequences, under 40% seen once, with over 10% in the top ten. Sequenced: blood. All receptors derive from a man between 18 and 35 years old in good health.

The V gene is TRBV7-9, the J gene TRBJ2-7, with D perhaps being TRBD1 or TRBD2 (6 bases each). Germline CDR1 is SEHNR and CDR2 is FQNEAQ (reference sequence). Trimming stripped 5 bases from V and 2 bases from J, with 19 bases between. The CDR3 runs to 16 residues. The CDR3 coding sequence is TGTGCCAGCAGCCCCAGGGGTAGCGGCCCTACCTACGAGCAGTACTTC. Translated, it gives CASSPRGSGPTYEQYF.

This clonotype showed up just a few times. The J gene is TRBJ2-1, the V gene TRBV20-1; D remains ambiguous. Germline CDR1 and CDR2: DFQATT and SNEGSKA (reference sequence). V gave up 5 bases and J gave up 8 bases, with 10 bases separating them. CDR3 length equals 11 residues. CDR3 coding DNA: TGCAGTGCTGTCCTGGCAGATGAGCAGTTCTTC. Amino acids: CSAVLADEQFF.

The chain combines TRBV9 with TRBJ2-3, with D possibly called TRBD1 or TRBD2 (5 bases each). CDR3 length: 13 amino acids. The V and J ends lost 1 base and 6 bases respectively, with 9 bases between them. Germline CDR1 reads SGDLS; CDR2 reads YYNGEE. CDR3 region: CASSVIWGDTQYF. CDR3 DNA: TGTGCCAGCAGCGTAATTTGGGGGGATACGCAGTATTTT.